What follows are 3 T cell receptor beta chains derived from one specimen sequenced in a study of T cell changes during pregnancy in multiple sclerosis. The assay was immunoSEQ multiplex PCR, and TCRdb's table has in-frame clones only and misses some. Of around 40,000 clones detected, more than 70% appear once; the ten largest clones hold 0.75% to 0.9%. The source material was CD4+ T cells from peripheral blood mononuclear cells, sampled after pregnancy. The receptors derive from a female donor in good health, enrolled as a control in a pregnancy study.

The chain has TRBV7-6 and TRBJ2-7, with 12 bases that match TRBD1. Germline CDR1 SGHVS, CDR2 FNYEAQ. CDR3 size: 15 residues. J gave up 5 bases and V 5 bases, and 7 bases lay outside the gene matches. CDR3 DNA sequence: TGTGCCAGCAGCCCTGGGGGACAGGGGGCAAACGAGCAGTACTTC. Its protein product is CASSPGGQGANEQYF.

This clone was detected only once. The chain carries TRBV11-3 and TRBJ2-5; 10 nucleotides align to TRBD2. Germline V CDR1 and CDR2: SGHNT, YENEEA. With V trimmed by 5 bases and J by 1 base, 7 bases remained unmatched. This CDR3 has 16 amino acids. CDR3 protein: CASSPGVAGGQETQYF. The CDR3 bases are TGTGCCAGCAGCCCGGGGGTAGCGGGGGGCCAAGAGACCCAGTACTTC.

This chain uses TRBV4-1 with TRBJ2-5; D is unclear. Germline CDR1 is MGHRA and CDR2 is YSYEKL. With 0 bases removed from V and 5 bases from J, the gap between germline ends came to 10 bases. CDR3 length equals 14 residues. As DNA, the CDR3 is TGCGCCAGCAGCCAAGACTCTAGATGGGAGACCCAGTACTTC. Amino acids: CASSQDSRWETQYF.